This TCR beta chain was retrieved from a study of CD4 and CD8 cells across lung adenocarcinoma regions (dated by TCRdb to about 2018). Study-level background: To look at intratumor heterogeneity in the T cell receptor repertoire, the study compared tumor centers against tumor margins.

In its sample, this clonotype was seen a few times. What antigen it recognizes has not been identified. This likely comes from a read error, as the CDR3 has no conserved phenylalanine or tryptophan at its end. No DNA is shown, since the ends of the CDR3 on it are uncertain; the CDR3 is the one TCRdb lists. The CDR3 is 8 amino acids in total, end residues counted. The receptor library was made with PCR. TCRdb shows the sequencer as HiSeq X Ten. The public reads were reprocessed in TCRdb via fastp at Q25 and MiXCR, keeping in-frame beta chains. Every entry covers one CDR3 protein and lists the most common genes and DNA from its rows. A total of some 9,700 distinct CDR3 sequences appear in this sample, roughly 50% of them only once. Of the sample, 47% is held by the ten largest clones. The donors were patients who had localized lung adenocarcinoma, which is a subtype of non-small cell lung cancer. The margins of localized lung adenocarcinomas were where the samples came from. For TCR repertoire analysis, CD8+ T cells from tumor tissue were profiled apart from CD4+ T cells.

Sample: CD8+ T cells from the margin of a lung tumor. The label giving this sample's cell subset or site can be read as: tumor margin region. The sequence links TRBV22-1 to TRBJ2-5; TRBD1, the table's D call, was not compared with the DNA. TRBV22-1 is tagged as a pseudogene. The sequence was collected from a female donor with lung adenocarcinoma. The CD4 and CD8 labels of this study may be unreliable. The CDR3 region reads CPGQWGQG.